Following are 14 T cell receptor beta chains from one sample sequenced in a study of beta chain features in type 1 diabetes. Regarding the study as a whole: A moderate, significant TCRB CDR3 shortening appeared in type 1 diabetes across four CD4+ subsets.

Their cognate antigens are unknown. Sequencing targeted expressed TCRB transcripts, as all isolated RNA had been reverse transcribed. TCRdb's table, derived via immunoSEQ multiplex PCR, lists solely in-frame clones and lacks some. In the table there are roughly 150,000 clones, 63% of which are singletons. The sample comprised naive CD4+ T cells from blood. These receptors were collected from a man aged 25 to 40 with type 1 diabetes.

V and J are TRBV7-9 and TRBJ2-1; D is ambiguous. V was pared by 3 bases and J by 6 bases, with 12 bases between. CDR3 length equals 14 residues. Germline CDR1 reads SEHNR; CDR2 reads FQNEAQ (reference sequence). In DNA, the CDR3 is TGTGCCAGCAGCTTTCCACAGAGGATCAATGAGCAGTTCTTC. Protein product: CASSFPQRINEQFF.

This chain connects TRBV5-1 to TRBJ2-3, with 7 bases lining up with TRBD1. The CDR3 loop spans 15 amino acids. The germline V gene has CDR1 SGHRS and CDR2 YFSETQ. The ends lost 3 bases at V and 2 bases at J; junction bases unmatched: 6. The CDR3 coding sequence is TGCGCCAGCAGCTCACTACAGGGGTACACAGATACGCAGTATTTT. Protein sequence: CASSSLQGYTDTQYF. Filled out from reference TRBV5-1 and TRBJ2-3, the complete variable domain reads KAGVTQTPRYLIKTRGQQVTLSCSPISGHRSVSWYQQTPGQGLQFLFEYFSETQRNKGNFPGRFSGRQFSNSRSEMNVSTLELGDSALYLCASSSLQGYTDTQYFGPGTRLTVL.

J is TRBJ2-3 and V is TRBV7-2; D remains ambiguous. V was clipped by 4 bases and J by 4 bases, with 9 bases between them. The CDR3 extends over 13 amino acids. Germline CDR1 and CDR2: SGHTA and FQGNSA. CDR3 region: CASSSVYPDTQYF. CDR3 in DNA: TGTGCCAGCAGCTCCGTCTACCCAGATACGCAGTATTTT.

The chain employs TRBV30 and TRBJ2-1, with D possibly being TRBD1 (6 bases). V lost 3 bases, J lost 12 bases, and 15 bases lay in between. Germline V gives CDR1 GTSNPN, CDR2 SVGIG (reference sequence). This CDR3 spans 12 amino acids. CDR3 sequence: CAWRPGAGVQFF. In DNA form, the CDR3 reads TGTGCCTGGAGACCAGGGGCGGGTGTGCAGTTCTTC.

The rearrangement joins TRBV28 to TRBJ1-4; D is perhaps TRBD1 (6 bases). CDR3 length: 12 residues. Germline-derived CDR1 and CDR2 are MDHEN and SYDVKM. V was trimmed by 6 bases and J by 8 bases, leaving 10 bases between them. The CDR3 spells CASRTGQEKLFF. The CDR3 DNA reads as TGTGCCAGCAGGACCGGACAGGAAAAACTGTTTTTT.

Only a few counts were recorded for this clone. This rearrangement joins TRBV30 to TRBJ2-1; possible D gene TRBD1, 6 bases. The V gene lost 4 bases and the J gene lost 6 bases, with 13 bases spanning the gap. This CDR3 has 13 residues. Per the germline V gene, CDR1 is GTSNPN and CDR2 is SVGIG (reference sequence). The CDR3, as DNA: TGTGCCTGGAAACCGGACAGAGTCAATGAGCAGTTCTTC. Amino acids: CAWKPDRVNEQFF.

The genes are TRBV23-1 and TRBJ1-2; 9 bases map to TRBD1. TRBV23-1 is filed as an ORF, its function uncertain. The CDR3 loop spans 18 amino acids. The V segment lost 3 bases and the J segment 2 bases; nucleotides outside the gene matches: 13. The CDR3 sequence: CASSHPGQGILRNYGYTF. Written as DNA, the CDR3 is TGCGCCAGCAGTCACCCTGGACAGGGGATTCTCAGGAACTATGGCTACACCTTC.

This clone was recorded a few times. CDR3 amino acids: CASSEWNNPYEQYF. The DNA of the CDR3 is TGTGCCAGCAGTGAATGGAACAATCCCTACGAGCAGTACTTC. This chain joins TRBV25-1 and TRBJ2-7; the D is unclear. This CDR3 contains 14 residues. V was clipped by 1 base and J by 2 bases, with 9 bases between them. The V gene's germline CDR1 is MGHDK and CDR2 SYGVNS.

The chain combines TRBV14 with TRBJ1-6; D uncertain. V lost 0 bases and J 5 bases, leaving 8 bases between the germline ends. The germline V gene has CDR1 SGHDN and CDR2 FVKESK. This CDR3 region has 15 residues. CDR3 nucleotides: TGTGCCAGCAGCCAAGACGTAGGGAATAATTCACCCCTCCACTTT. It specifies CASSQDVGNNSPLHF. The whole variable domain, remainder taken from reference TRBV14 and TRBJ1-6, is EAGVTQFPSHSVIEKGQTVTLRCDPISGHDNLYWYRRVMGKEIKFLLHFVKESKQDESGMPNNRFLAERTGGTYSTLKVQPAELEDSGVYFCASSQDVGNNSPLHFGNGTRLTVT.

A single count supports this clone. V usage is TRBV30 and J usage is TRBJ1-4, with D possibly TRBD1 on 5 matching bases. V lost 3 bases to trimming and J lost 2 bases, with 13 bases between them. Per germline, CDR1 GTSNPN and CDR2 SVGIG (reference sequence). There are 15 residues in the CDR3. The CDR3 DNA is TGTGCCTGGAGCGGGGACCTGGGCACTAATGAAAAACTGTTTTTT. It translates to CAWSGDLGTNEKLFF.

V gene TRBV6-5 combines with J gene TRBJ2-3; no reliable D call. The CDR3 length is 13 residues. Deletions cut 5 bases from V and 9 bases from J, with 15 bases between. Germline V lookup: CDR1 MNHEY, CDR2 SVGAGI. CDR3 protein: CASSQKSGRTQYF. The CDR3 DNA sequence: TGTGCCAGCAGTCAGAAATCGGGTCGCACGCAGTATTTT.

The chain combines TRBV4-3 with TRBJ2-7; D call uncertain. Trimming pared 0 bases from V and 3 bases from J, leaving 12 bases between. Germline CDR1 is LGHNA and CDR2 is YSLEER. This CDR3 has 15 amino acids. Written as DNA, the CDR3 is TGCGCCAGCAGCCAAGAAGCCAGGCCTGACTACGAGCAGTACTTC. This translates into CASSQEARPDYEQYF.

Only a few counts were recorded for this clone. J is TRBJ2-7 and V is TRBV25-1; no definite D call. Looked up from germline, CDR1 is MGHDK and CDR2 is SYGVNS. The CDR3 runs 11 residues. The V gene lost 4 bases and the J gene lost 3 bases, with 4 bases spanning the gap. For the CDR3, the DNA is TGTGCCAGCAGTGCCGGCTACGAGCAGTACTTC. This sequence encodes CASSAGYEQYF.

The chain uses TRBV7-9 and TRBJ1-1; tentatively, D is TRBD1 (5 bases). In germline, CDR1 is SEHNR, CDR2 FQNEAQ (reference sequence). There are 13 residues in the CDR3. The V and J ends lost 0 bases and 8 bases respectively, with 10 bases between them. In DNA, the CDR3 is TGTGCCAGCAGCTTAGCGTCCGGGACGGAAGCTTTCTTT. Its protein is CASSLASGTEAFF.